This T cell receptor beta chain came from a study of blood T cell repertoires in COVID-19. Study context: The study drew acute and convalescent COVID-19 samples from the United States, Italy and Spain. Sources were T cells, B-cell-depleted T cells, or PBMCs; the material itself was cDNA or gDNA.

Germline assignment: CDR1 SGHDT and CDR2 YYEEEE. The CDR3 has 14 amino acids. V was clipped by 4 bases and J by 6 bases; unmatched bases: 9. In the original workflow: Reference gene primer amplification yielded estimated nucleated cell counts. Method: immunoSEQ multiplex PCR; TCRdb's copy keeps in-frame clones and lacks some. V, J and clone size are those of that table, while D and trimming were read from the DNA. The table lists about 160,000 clones, approximately 84% of them singletons. The chain employs TRBV5-6 and TRBJ1-2, with 7 bases aligning to TRBD1. This sequence originates from a man aged 40-49 years with acute or convalescent COVID-19. Material for sequencing was peripheral blood. In DNA, the CDR3 is TGTGCCAGCAGCGGGGGGTCGGGACAGCATGGCTACACCTTC. It specifies CASSGGSGQHGYTF.